This T cell receptor beta chain was obtained from a study of cytomegalovirus exposure and HLA in healthy donors. Notes on the study in general: It was shown in a later analysis that HLA-associated TCR beta chains were more clonally expanded than other, equally common chains. The only immune exposure information that was available was CMV serostatus.

Note on this clone: The antigen remains unidentified.

With V trimmed by 0 bases and J by 15 bases, 12 bases remained unmatched. Germline V gene sequence: CDR1 GTSNPN, CDR2 SVGIG (reference sequence). The CDR3 has 14 amino acids. Both 60 Vbeta primers and 13 Jbeta primers went into the PCR. Generated by immunoSEQ multiplex PCR, the TCRdb table keeps only in-frame clones and is missing some. There are about 160,000 clones in the sample; about four fifths occur only once, and roughly 10% lies in the top ten. The donors comprised healthy bone marrow donors. This chain links TRBV30 with TRBJ2-1, with 9 bases lining up with TRBD2. Sequenced sample: PBMCs. This receptor was identified in a man aged 45 to 65 in good health and CMV-seropositive. CDR3: CAWSVLPSGKGGFF. Here the CDR3 DNA reads TGTGCCTGGAGTGTACTCCCTAGCGGGAAGGGCGGGTTCTTC.